This TCR beta chain emerged from a study of OX40 agonist ivuxolimab in advanced cancers. Regarding the complete study: Ivuxolimab was a fully human IgG2 agonistic monoclonal antibody targeting the costimulatory receptor OX40 (CD134). Intravenous ivuxolimab was administered to patients every 2 weeks at six dose levels: 0.01, 0.1, 0.3, 1.5, 3 and 10 mg/kg. Of the approximately 50 dose-escalation patients, hepatocellular carcinoma was present in about 20, melanoma in about 15, renal cell carcinoma in 9 and head and neck cancer in 9. In the dose-escalation cohort, more than 75% of patients were male, and the mean age was approximately 60 years, with a range of roughly 23 to 85. Prior anti-PD-1, anti-PD-L1 or anti-CTLA-4 therapy was permitted, and approximately 40% of dose-escalation patients had received checkpoint inhibitors. Partial responses occurred in three dose-escalation patients, of whom one had hepatocellular carcinoma and two had cutaneous melanoma. Peripheral TCRbeta sequencing was intended to test whether TCR sequence diversity was altered and clonal T-cell expansion was caused by ivuxolimab. The monotherapy dose-escalation portion (N of about 49 patients) of the phase I ivuxolimab trial is reported in the paper.

Points the paper makes about the study in general: Which antigens the clonally expanded peripheral T cells were specific for was not determined. At doses from 0.1 to 3.0 mg/kg, clonal expansion was seen in both CD4+ and CD8+ blood T cells between baseline and week 6. On average, CD8+ T cells showed more expanded clones than CD4+ T cells after ivuxolimab. Low levels of normalized T-cell clonal expansion were also seen in some patients who did not respond. In the 0.1-3.0 mg/kg groups, partial responders had among the lowest normalized peripheral clonal expansion, particularly in CD8+ T cells.

The trial excluded patients who had a history of autoimmune disease or were on systemic immunosuppression. In every dose cohort, peripheral blood was drawn for TCR sequencing at baseline, cycle 4 day 1, and cycle 7 day 1. Samples were obtained from an open-label, multicenter, first-in-human phase I dose-escalation trial of ivuxolimab. Adults with locally advanced or metastatic head and neck squamous cell, hepatocellular, melanoma or renal cell carcinoma were enrolled in the trial. Before TCR sequencing, CD4+ and CD8+ T cells were separately sorted from peripheral blood. Concerning this clone itself: This receptor's antigen is unknown. Qualities for individual bases were not recorded, and no much larger clone is one base off.

Genomic DNA was isolated from the sorted cells so that the TCRbeta CDR3 region could be sequenced. The immunoSEQ Assay was used for sequencing of TCRbeta CDR3 regions. This is the immuneACCESS table as TCRdb keeps it, with only in-frame sequences that have V and J called. A part of the clones is gone; compared with another copy, unresolved V genes explain less than half, and the rest is unexplained. This sample has 80,000 to 100,000 clones in its table, and roughly 91% of those were observed once. Around 0.28% of the sample rests with the top ten. CDR1 and CDR2 were assigned from the germline V gene as SGDLS and YYNGEE. V sheds 5 bases and J sheds 5 bases, leaving 20 bases between their ends. The CDR3 covers 15 residues, taking in both the cysteine and the phenylalanine. The DNA shown is the 45-base CDR3, in frame from base 1.

The receptor comes from an adult with an advanced solid tumor such as melanoma, head and neck, liver or kidney cancer. Sequencing used CD4+ or CD8+ T cells sorted from blood, obtained in a trial of the OX40 agonist ivuxolimab. The chain couples TRBV9 to TRBJ2-7; the D call is tentative, TRBD1 or TRBD2, as each matches 6 bases. The CDR3 amino acid sequence is: CASSSGSGGPHEQYF. Here is the DNA: TGTGCCAGCAGTAGTGGGTCTGGGGGGCCCCACGAGCAGTACTTC.